A single sample is the source of the 3 T cell receptor beta chains below, sequenced in a study of T cell repertoires in cytomegalovirus infection. TCRdb reprocessed the reads with MiXCR, giving one entry per CDR3 protein. This table holds around 450,000 distinct CDR3 sequences, 31% found once. Sequencing input: PBMCs. Source of these receptors: a human donor in good health (CMV status not recorded). Some clones in this sample may be carry-over from other donors' samples.

This clonotype was seen only a few times. The rearrangement uses TRBV7-2 and TRBJ1-1, with TRBD1 as a possible D gene (6 bases). The CDR3 sequence is 12 residues long. V dropped 4 bases and J dropped 4 bases, with 7 bases sitting between them. Germline V CDR1 and CDR2: SGHTA, FQGNSA. CDR3 loop: CASSWGPTEAFF. CDR3 nucleotides: TGTGCCAGCAGCTGGGGGCCCACTGAAGCTTTCTTT.

This sequence joins TRBV2 and TRBJ2-7, with D tentatively TRBD2 (6 bases). Germline V gives CDR1 SNHLY, CDR2 FYNNEI. CDR3 length: 13 amino acids. V shed 4 bases and J shed 6 bases, with 13 bases lying between them. CDR3 in DNA: TGTGCCAGCAGTGTCTCGCCCGGGGGCGAGCAGTACTTC. Amino acid sequence: CASSVSPGGEQYF.

This clonotype was counted ten times or more. This chain links TRBV10-3 with TRBJ2-1; D is undetermined. Germline CDR1 ENHRY, CDR2 SYGVKD. This CDR3 is 14 amino acids long. Trimming removed 2 bases at V and 7 bases at J, with 12 bases between. CDR3 nucleotides: TGTGCCATCAGTGAGCTGGGTTCACAGAATGAGCAGTTCTTC. This codes for CAISELGSQNEQFF.